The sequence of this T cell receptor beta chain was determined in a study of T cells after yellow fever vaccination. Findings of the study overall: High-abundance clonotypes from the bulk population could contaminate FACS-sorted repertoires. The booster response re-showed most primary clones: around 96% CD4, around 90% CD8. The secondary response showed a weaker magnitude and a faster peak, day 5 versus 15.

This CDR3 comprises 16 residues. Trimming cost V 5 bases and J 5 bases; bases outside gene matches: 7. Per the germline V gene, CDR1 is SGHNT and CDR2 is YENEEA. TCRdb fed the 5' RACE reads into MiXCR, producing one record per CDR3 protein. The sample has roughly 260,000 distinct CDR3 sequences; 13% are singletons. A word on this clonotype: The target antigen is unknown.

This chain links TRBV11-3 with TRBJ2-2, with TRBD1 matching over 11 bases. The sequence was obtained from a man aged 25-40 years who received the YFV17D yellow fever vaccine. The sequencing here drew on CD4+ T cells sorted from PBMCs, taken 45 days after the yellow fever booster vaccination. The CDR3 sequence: CASSQGTGGYTGELFF. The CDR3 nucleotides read TGTGCCAGCAGCCAAGGGACAGGGGGATATACCGGGGAGCTGTTTTTT.